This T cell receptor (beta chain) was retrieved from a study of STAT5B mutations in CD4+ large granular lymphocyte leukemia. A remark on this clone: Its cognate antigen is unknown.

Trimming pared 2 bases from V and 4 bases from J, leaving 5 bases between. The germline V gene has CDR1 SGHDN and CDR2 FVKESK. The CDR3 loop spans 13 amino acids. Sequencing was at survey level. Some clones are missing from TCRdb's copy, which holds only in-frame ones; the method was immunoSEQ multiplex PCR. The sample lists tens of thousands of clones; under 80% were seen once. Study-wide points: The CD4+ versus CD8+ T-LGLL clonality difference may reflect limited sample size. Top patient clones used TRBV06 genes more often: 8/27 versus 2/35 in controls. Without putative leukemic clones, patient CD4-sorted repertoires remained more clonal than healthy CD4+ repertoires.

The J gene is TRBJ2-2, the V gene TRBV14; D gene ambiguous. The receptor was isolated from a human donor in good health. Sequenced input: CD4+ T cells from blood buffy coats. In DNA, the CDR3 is TGTGCCAGCAGCCAATTCGGCACCGGGGAGCTGTTTTTT. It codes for CASSQFGTGELFF. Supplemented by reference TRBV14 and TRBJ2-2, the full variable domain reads EAGVTQFPSHSVIEKGQTVTLRCDPISGHDNLYWYRRVMGKEIKFLLHFVKESKQDESGMPNNRFLAERTGGTYSTLKVQPAELEDSGVYFCASSQFGTGELFFGEGSRLTVL.